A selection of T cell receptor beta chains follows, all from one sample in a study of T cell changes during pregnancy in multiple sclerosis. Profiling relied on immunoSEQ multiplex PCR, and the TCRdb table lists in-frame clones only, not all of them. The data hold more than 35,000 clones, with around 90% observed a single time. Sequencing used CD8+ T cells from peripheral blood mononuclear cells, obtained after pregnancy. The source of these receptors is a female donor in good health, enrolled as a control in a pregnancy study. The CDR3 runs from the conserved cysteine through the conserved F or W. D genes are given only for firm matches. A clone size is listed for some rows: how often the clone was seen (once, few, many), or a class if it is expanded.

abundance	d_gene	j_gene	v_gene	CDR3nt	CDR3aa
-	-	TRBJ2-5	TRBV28	TGTGCCAGCACACGGACAGGGAGGGTTCAAGAGACCCAGTACTTC	CASTRTGRVQETQYF
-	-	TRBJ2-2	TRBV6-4	TGTGCCAGCAGTGAGGAGGGGAACACCGGGGAGCTGTTTTTT	CASSEEGNTGELFF
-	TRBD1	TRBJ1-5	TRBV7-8	TGTGCCAGCAGCTTAGCGTATTCCCGGGACAGGCCCCAGCATTTT	CASSLAYSRDRPQHF
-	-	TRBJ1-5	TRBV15	TGTGCCACCAGCAGAGCAGGGCTGGGTCAGCCCCAGCATTTT	CATSRAGLGQPQHF
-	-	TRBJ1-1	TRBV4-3	TGCGCCAGCAGCCAGGGGAAGGGGGACACTGAAGCTTTCTTT	CASSQGKGDTEAFF
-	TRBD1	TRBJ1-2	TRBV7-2	TGTGCCAGCAGCTTAGCGGAAAACAGGGGAAAAGTGAACTATGGCTACACCTTC	CASSLAENRGKVNYGYTF
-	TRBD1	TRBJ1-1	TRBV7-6	TGTGCCAGCAGCTTTCCGGGACAGGGGATCACTGAAGCTTTCTTT	CASSFPGQGITEAFF
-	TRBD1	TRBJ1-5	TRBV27	TGTGCCAGCAGTTTGGGGGACAGGATCGACAATCAGCCCCAGCATTTT	CASSLGDRIDNQPQHF
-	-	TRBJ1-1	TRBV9	TGTGCCAGCAGCGTCTTTGGGCAGGGGTCCAAAATGAACACTGAAGCTTTCTTT	CASSVFGQGSKMNTEAFF
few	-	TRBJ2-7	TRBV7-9	TGTGCCAGCAGCGGGGGGACGGAGTCCTACGAGCAGTACTTC	CASSGGTESYEQYF
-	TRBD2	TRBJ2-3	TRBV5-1	TGCGCCAGCAGCTGGAGGGAGGGCCCAGATACGCAGTATTTT	CASSWREGPDTQYF
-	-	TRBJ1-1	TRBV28	TGTGCCAGCAGACAGTCGAACACTGAAGCTTTCTTT	CASRQSNTEAFF
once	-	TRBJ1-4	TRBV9	TGTGCCAGCAGCAAACAGGGAACTCCAACTAATGAAAAACTGTTTTTT	CASSKQGTPTNEKLFF
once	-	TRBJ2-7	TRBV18	TGTGCCAGCTCCCTCGGGAGCACCTACGAGCAGTACTTC	CASSLGSTYEQYF
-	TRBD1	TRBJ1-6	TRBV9	TGTGCCAGCAGCGCGACAGGGCTTAATTCACCCCTCCACTTT	CASSATGLNSPLHF
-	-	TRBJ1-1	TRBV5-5	TGTGCCAGCAGCCTGGGACTCCTCGCGGCTTTCTTT	CASSLGLLAAFF
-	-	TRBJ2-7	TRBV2	TGTGCCAGCAGTGAATTGGGGGGAAGGTACGAGCAGTACTTC	CASSELGGRYEQYF
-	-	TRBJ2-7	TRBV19	TGTGCCAGTAGTCCACAGTCGCTAGCCTACGAGCAGTACTTC	CASSPQSLAYEQYF
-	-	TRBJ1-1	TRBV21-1	TGTGCCACCCCTCCCGGCGCGGAGGCTTTCTTT	CATPPGAEAFF
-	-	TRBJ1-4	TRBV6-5	TGTGCCAGCAGCTCGACAGCAACTAATGAAAAACTGTTTTTT	CASSSTATNEKLFF
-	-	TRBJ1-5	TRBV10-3	TGTGCCTCAGCACACGGAGGGATAAGCGATCAGCCCCAGCATTTT	CASAHGGISDQPQHF
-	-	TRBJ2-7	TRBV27	TGTGCCAGCAGTCGCAGGGGTTCCTACGAGCAGTACTTC	CASSRRGSYEQYF
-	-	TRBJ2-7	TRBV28	TGTGCCAGCAGATTAAACGTGGGCAAGTACGAGCAGTACTTC	CASRLNVGKYEQYF
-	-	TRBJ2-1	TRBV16	TGTGCCAGCGGGGCTTCCTACAATGAGCAGTTCTTC	CASGASYNEQFF
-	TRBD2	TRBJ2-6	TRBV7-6	TGTGCCAGCAGCTTAGAAATAGCGGGGTACTCTGGGGCCAACGTCCTGACTTTC	CASSLEIAGYSGANVLTF
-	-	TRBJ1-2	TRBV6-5	TGTGCCAGCAGTTACGATGCCCACAGGAAGGACTATGGCTACACCTTC	CASSYDAHRKDYGYTF
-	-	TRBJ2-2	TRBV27	TGTGCCACCGGGGTCACCGGGGAGCTGTTTTTT	CATGVTGELFF
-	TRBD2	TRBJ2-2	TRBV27	TGTGCCAGCAGTTTTCTCGGACTAGCGGGGCACACCGGGGAGCTGTTTTTT	CASSFLGLAGHTGELFF
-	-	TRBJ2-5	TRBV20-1	TGCAGTGCTAGAGAGTATGGGACTCCCTACTTC	CSAREYGTPYF
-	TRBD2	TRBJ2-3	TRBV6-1	TGTGCCAGCAGTGAAATGAGCGGGGGGTACACAGATACGCAGTATTTT	CASSEMSGGYTDTQYF
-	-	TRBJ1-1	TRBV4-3	TGCGCCAGCAGCCAACTGGGGCAGGGCACTGAAGCTTTCTTT	CASSQLGQGTEAFF
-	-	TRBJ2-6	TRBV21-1	TGTGCCAGCAGCAAAGAAGCGGGCGACCCTGGGGCCAACGTCCTGACTTTC	CASSKEAGDPGANVLTF
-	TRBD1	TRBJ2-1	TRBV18	TGTGCCAGCTCACCGTCCGGGACAGGGTTTCTGAATGAGCAGTTCTTC	CASSPSGTGFLNEQFF
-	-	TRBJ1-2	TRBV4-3	TGCGCCAGCAGCCAAGAGAACGGCTATGGCTACACCTTC	CASSQENGYGYTF
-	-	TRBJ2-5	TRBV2	TGTGCCAGCAGTGATGAGGAAGAGACCCAGTACTTC	CASSDEEETQYF
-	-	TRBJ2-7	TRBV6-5	TGTGCCAGCAGTCAAGGGGGCTACGAGCAGTACTTC	CASSQGGYEQYF
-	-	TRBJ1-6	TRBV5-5	TGTGCCAGCAGCCTCGCGACAGACGCCGTTACACCCCTCCACTTT	CASSLATDAVTPLHF
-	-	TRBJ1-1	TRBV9	TGTGCCAGCAGCGTAGCTACGGGGGGGAACACTGAAGCTTTCTTT	CASSVATGGNTEAFF
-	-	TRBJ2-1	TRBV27	TGTGCCAGCCCTTTTATCGGTATGGGGCAAGTTAAAGGGGGGCAGTTCTTC	CASPFIGMGQVKGGQFF
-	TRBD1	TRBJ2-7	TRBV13	TGTGCCAGCAGCTTAGGCGGGACAGGGTGGCAGTACTTC	CASSLGGTGWQYF
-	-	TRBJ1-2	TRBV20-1	TGCAGTGCTGCAGTGGGGGGTGGCTACACCTTC	CSAAVGGGYTF
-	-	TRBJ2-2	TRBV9	TGTGCCAGCAGGTCAGGGACCGGGGAGCTGTTTTTT	CASRSGTGELFF
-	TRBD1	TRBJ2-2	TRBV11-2	TGTGCCAGCAGCTCCGGGACAGGGGGCTTCAACACCGGGGAGCTGTTTTTT	CASSSGTGGFNTGELFF
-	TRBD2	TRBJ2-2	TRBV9	TGTGCCAGCAGCGTAGCGGGGGGAGGGAACACCGGGGAGCTGTTTTTT	CASSVAGGGNTGELFF
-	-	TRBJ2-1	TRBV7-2	TGTGCCAGCAGGTTACTCGGCTACAATGAGCAGTTCTTC	CASRLLGYNEQFF
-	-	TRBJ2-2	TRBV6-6	TGTGCCAGCAGTCCCGACAACACCGAGGAGCTGTTTTTT	CASSPDNTEELFF
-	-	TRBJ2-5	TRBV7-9	TGTGCCAGCAGCTTAGCGGGGGGAGAGACCCAGTACTTC	CASSLAGGETQYF
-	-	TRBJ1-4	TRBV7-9	TGTGCCAGTCGACCGGGGGGGAATGAAAAACTGTTTTTT	CASRPGGNEKLFF
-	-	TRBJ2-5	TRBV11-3	TGTGCCAGCAGCTCCGGACAGGGAGGGGACACCGAGACCCAGTACTTC	CASSSGQGGDTETQYF
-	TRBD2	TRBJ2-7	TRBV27	TGTGCCAGCAAGGTGGGGCTAGCGGACTCCTACGAGCAGTACTTC	CASKVGLADSYEQYF
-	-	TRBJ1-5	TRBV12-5	TGTGCTAGTGCAGGGGAGGGAGAGGCTAATCAGCCCCAGCATTTT	CASAGEGEANQPQHF
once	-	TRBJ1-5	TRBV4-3	TGCGCCAGCAGCCAGGGGGGTAACAGCAATCAGCCCCAGCATTTT	CASSQGGNSNQPQHF
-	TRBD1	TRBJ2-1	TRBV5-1	TGCGCCAGCAGCTTCACAGGGGATCCCTACAATGAGCAGTTCTTC	CASSFTGDPYNEQFF
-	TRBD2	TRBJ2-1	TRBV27	TGTGCCAGCAGGCCAGTCCGACTAGCGGGGGGACCCTACTACAATGAGCAGTTCTTC	CASRPVRLAGGPYYNEQFF
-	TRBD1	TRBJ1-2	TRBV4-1	TGCGCCAGCAGCCCCGGGACAGTTTCCCTACGCTATGGCTACACCTTC	CASSPGTVSLRYGYTF
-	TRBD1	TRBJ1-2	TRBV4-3	TGCGCCAGCAGCCAGGACGGGACAGGGGGGGACTATGGCTACACCTTC	CASSQDGTGGDYGYTF
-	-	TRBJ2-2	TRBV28	TGTGCCAGCAGCCTCGGACAAGCGAACACCGGGGAGCTGTTTTTT	CASSLGQANTGELFF